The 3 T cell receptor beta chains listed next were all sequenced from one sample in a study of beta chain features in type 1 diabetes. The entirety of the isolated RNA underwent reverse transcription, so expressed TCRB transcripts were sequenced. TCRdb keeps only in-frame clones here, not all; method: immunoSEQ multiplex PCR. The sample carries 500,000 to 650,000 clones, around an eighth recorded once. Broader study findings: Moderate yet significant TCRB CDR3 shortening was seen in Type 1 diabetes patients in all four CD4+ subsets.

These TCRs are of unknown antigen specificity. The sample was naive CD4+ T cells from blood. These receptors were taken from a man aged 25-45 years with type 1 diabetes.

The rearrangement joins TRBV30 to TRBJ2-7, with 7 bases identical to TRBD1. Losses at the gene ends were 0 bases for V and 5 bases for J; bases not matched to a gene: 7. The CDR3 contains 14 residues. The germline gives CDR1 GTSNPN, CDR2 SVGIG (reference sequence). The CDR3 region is CAWSVIGTANEQYF. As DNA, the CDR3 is TGTGCCTGGAGTGTAATCGGGACAGCGAACGAGCAGTACTTC.

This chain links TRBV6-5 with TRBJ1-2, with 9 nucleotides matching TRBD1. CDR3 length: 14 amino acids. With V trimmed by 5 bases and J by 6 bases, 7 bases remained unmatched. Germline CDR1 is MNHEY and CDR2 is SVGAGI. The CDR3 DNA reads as TGTGCCAGCAGTGCCTGGGACAGGGATGATGGCTACACCTTC. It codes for CASSAWDRDDGYTF.

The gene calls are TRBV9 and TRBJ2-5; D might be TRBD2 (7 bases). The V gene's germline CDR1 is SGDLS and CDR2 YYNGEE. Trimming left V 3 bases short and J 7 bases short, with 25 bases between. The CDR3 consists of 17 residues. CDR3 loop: CASSAPAGGGAVGTQYF. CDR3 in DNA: TGTGCCAGCAGCGCCCCTGCAGGTGGGGGGGCCGTCGGGACCCAGTACTTC.